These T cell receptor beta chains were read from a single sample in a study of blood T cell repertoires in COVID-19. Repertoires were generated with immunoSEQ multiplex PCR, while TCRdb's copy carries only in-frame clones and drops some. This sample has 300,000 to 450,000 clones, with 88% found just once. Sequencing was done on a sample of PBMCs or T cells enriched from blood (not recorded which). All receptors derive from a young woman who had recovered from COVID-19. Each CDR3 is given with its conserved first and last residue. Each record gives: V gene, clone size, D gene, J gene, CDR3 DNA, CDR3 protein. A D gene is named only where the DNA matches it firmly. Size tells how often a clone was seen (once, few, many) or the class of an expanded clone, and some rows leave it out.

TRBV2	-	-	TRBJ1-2	TGTGCCGGGGCGGAGGAGAAAACAGGGAATAAAAACTATGGCTACACCTTC	CAGAEEKTGNKNYGYTF
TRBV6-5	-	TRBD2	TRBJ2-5	TGTGCCAGCACCCTACGGGGGGGCCAAGGGACCCAGTACTTC	CASTLRGGQGTQYF
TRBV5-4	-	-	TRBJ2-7	TGTGCCAGCAGCGGGCGGGCGGGCCTTAAGGCCTCCTACGAGCAGTACTTC	CASSGRAGLKASYEQYF
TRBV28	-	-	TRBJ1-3	TGTGCCAGCAGTCCTTATCCCGGGATCGGTGGAAACACCATATATTTT	CASSPYPGIGGNTIYF
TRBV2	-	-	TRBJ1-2	TGTGCCAGCAGTGAAACCGGACTCCAGAACTATGGCTACACCTTC	CASSETGLQNYGYTF
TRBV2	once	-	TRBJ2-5	TGTGCCAGCAGTGAATGGACACGGCAAACAGAGACCCAGTACTTC	CASSEWTRQTETQYF
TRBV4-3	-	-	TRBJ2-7	TGCGCCAGCAGCCAAGGTGTCCGCTACGAGCAGTACTTC	CASSQGVRYEQYF
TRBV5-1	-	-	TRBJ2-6	TGCGCCAGCAGCAACGGGGGCTCTGGGGCCAACGTCCTGACTTTC	CASSNGGSGANVLTF
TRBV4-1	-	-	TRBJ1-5	TGCGCCAGCAGCCCCGGGATGGTTTTCAGCCTAGTCCGGAGTCAGCCCCAGCATTTT	CASSPGMVFSLVRSQPQHF
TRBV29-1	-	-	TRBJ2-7	TGCAGCGTTGAAAATGGGCAGGGGGGTTCCTACGAGCAGTACTTC	CSVENGQGGSYEQYF
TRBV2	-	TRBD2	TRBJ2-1	TGTGCCAGCAGTGAAGGATTGTGGGAGGGAGGGGATGAGCAGTTCTTC	CASSEGLWEGGDEQFF
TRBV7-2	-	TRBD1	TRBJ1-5	TGTGCCAGCAGCCTCGGACAGGGGTACGGCAATCAGCCCCAGCATTTT	CASSLGQGYGNQPQHF
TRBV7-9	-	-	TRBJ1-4	TGTGCCAGCAGCCCGGGCGGGGGCCTTAATGAAAAACTGTTTTTT	CASSPGGGLNEKLFF
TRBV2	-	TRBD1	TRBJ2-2	TGTGCCAGCAGTGTTAGGGGGCGGTCAAGCACCGGGGAGCTGTTTTTT	CASSVRGRSSTGELFF
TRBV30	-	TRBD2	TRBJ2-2	TGTGCCTGGAGTGTATCCGGGGGGGTCCCTTCCGGGGAGCTGTTTTTT	CAWSVSGGVPSGELFF
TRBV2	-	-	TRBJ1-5	TGTGCCAGCAGTGGTGACAGATTGAATCAGCCCCAGCATTTT	CASSGDRLNQPQHF
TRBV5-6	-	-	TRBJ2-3	TGTGCCAGCAGCTTGGTGTCTCTACGCACAGATACGCAGTATTTT	CASSLVSLRTDTQYF
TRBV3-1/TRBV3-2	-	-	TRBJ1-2	TGTGCCAGCGGGGGGTCCAGTCGATCCCTTCCCTATGGCTACACCTTC	CASGGSSRSLPYGYTF
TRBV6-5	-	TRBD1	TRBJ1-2	TGTGCCAGCAGTTACACGGACAGGGGGCTAAACTATGGCTACACCTTC	CASSYTDRGLNYGYTF
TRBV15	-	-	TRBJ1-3	TGTGCCACCAGCAGAGATCCAGGGCGTGGAAACACCATATATTTT	CATSRDPGRGNTIYF
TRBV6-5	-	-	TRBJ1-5	TGTGCCAGCAGCCCGCGGGCGGGGAGCAATCAGCCCCAGCATTTT	CASSPRAGSNQPQHF
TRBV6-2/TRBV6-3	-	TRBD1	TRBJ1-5	TGTGCCAGCAGTTACTTACAGGGGAAATCGAGTCAGCCCCAGCATTTT	CASSYLQGKSSQPQHF
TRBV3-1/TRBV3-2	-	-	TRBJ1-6	TGTGCCAGCAGCCAAGAAGTACCAGGGAATTCACCCCTCCACTTT	CASSQEVPGNSPLHF
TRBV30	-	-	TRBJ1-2	TGTGCCTGGAAGAAGACAGAGGCTGGCTACACCTTC	CAWKKTEAGYTF